Listed below are T cell receptor beta chains from one sample, sequenced in a study of CD8 T cells in ankylosing spondylitis. Via MiXCR, TCRdb re-called the 5' RACE reads, giving one row per CDR3 protein. The sample lists tens of thousands of distinct CDR3 sequences, roughly 5.3% occurring once. Sequences were obtained from blood, either unsorted or a sorted T cell fraction (not recorded which). Every receptor here comes from a male donor with ankylosing spondylitis or in good health (not recorded which). CDR3s include the opening cysteine and the closing phenylalanine or tryptophan. The order of the fields is D gene, J gene, V gene, clone size, CDR3 protein, CDR3 DNA. A D gene is named only where the DNA matches it firmly. Size is stated for part of the rows, as once, few or many counts, or as a class when the clone is expanded.

>.|TRBJ1-6|TRBV15|many
CATSRDNDNSPLHF
TGTGCCACCAGCAGAGATAATGATAATTCACCCCTCCACTTT
>TRBD2|TRBJ2-1|TRBV15|many
CATSSGTSSYNEQFF
TGTGCCACCAGCTCCGGGACTAGCTCCTACAATGAGCAGTTCTTC
>TRBD1|TRBJ2-1|TRBV12-3/TRBV12-4|.
CASSLLQGAAEQFF
TGTGCCAGCAGTTTATTACAGGGGGCTGCGGAGCAGTTCTTC
>TRBD1|TRBJ2-5|TRBV10-2|many
CASRTGRETQYF
TGCGCCAGCCGGACAGGGAGAGAGACCCAGTACTTC
>.|TRBJ1-1|TRBV29-1|many
CSGVSRRTNTEAFF
TGCAGCGGTGTGTCGAGGCGGACGAACACTGAAGCTTTCTTT
>.|TRBJ1-4|TRBV5-1|many
CASSPGPSNEKLFF
TGCGCCAGCAGCCCCGGGCCCTCTAATGAAAAACTGTTTTTT
>.|TRBJ2-3|TRBV29-1|many
CSVVDGRTDTQYF
TGCAGCGTTGTGGACGGACGCACAGATACGCAGTATTTT
>.|TRBJ2-5|TRBV20-1|many
CSARDHTFQETQYF
TGCAGTGCTAGAGATCATACGTTCCAAGAGACCCAGTACTTC
>TRBD1|TRBJ2-3|TRBV12-3/TRBV12-4|.
CASSQTGASTDTQYF
TGTGCCAGCAGTCAGACAGGGGCGTCAACAGATACGCAGTATTTT
>.|TRBJ1-1|TRBV18|many
CASSPRSGRAEAFF
TGTGCCAGCTCACCACGCTCAGGAAGGGCGGAAGCTTTCTTT
>.|TRBJ2-3|TRBV20-1|many
CSAPPGGRADTQYF
TGCAGTGCTCCCCCAGGGGGGAGGGCAGATACGCAGTATTTT
>.|TRBJ1-6|TRBV12-3/TRBV12-4|many
CASSGGISNSPLHF
TGTGCCAGCAGTGGAGGAATTAGTAATTCACCCCTCCACTTT
>TRBD1|TRBJ1-1|TRBV5-1|many
CASSPWTGRTEAFF
TGCGCCAGCAGCCCGTGGACAGGCCGCACTGAAGCTTTCTTT
>TRBD1|TRBJ2-7|TRBV19|many
CASSMSGGYEQYF
TGTGCCAGTAGTATGTCAGGGGGCTACGAGCAGTACTTC
>.|TRBJ1-1|TRBV11-2|many
CASSLGDRLNTEAFF
TGTGCCAGCAGCTTAGGGGACCGCCTGAACACTGAAGCTTTCTTT
>.|TRBJ2-1|TRBV7-2|many
CASSLVSNKGRHEQFF
TGTGCCAGCAGCTTAGTATCTAATAAGGGTCGCCATGAGCAGTTCTTC
>.|TRBJ1-1|TRBV10-3|many
CAIRKSLSTEAFF
TGTGCCATCAGGAAGTCCTTGTCAACAGAAGCTTTCTTT
>.|TRBJ2-1|TRBV27|many
CASSLSTGGVEQFF
TGTGCCAGCAGTTTATCGACGGGCGGGGTTGAGCAGTTCTTC
>.|TRBJ2-5|TRBV12-3/TRBV12-4|many
CASSFTSLTGPQETQYF
TGTGCCAGCAGTTTCACCTCTCTTACCGGTCCCCAAGAGACCCAGTACTTC
>.|TRBJ1-4|TRBV4-1|many
CASSQGIFNEKLFF
TGCGCCAGCAGCCAAGGGATTTTTAATGAAAAACTGTTTTTT
>.|TRBJ2-1|TRBV12-3/TRBV12-4|many
CATSLVGWSSNNEQFF
TGTGCCACCAGCTTAGTCGGGTGGTCCTCGAACAATGAGCAGTTCTTC
>.|TRBJ1-6|TRBV20-1|many
CSARDRSAYYNSPLHF
TGCAGTGCTAGAGACCGAAGCGCCTATTATAATTCACCCCTCCACTTT
>.|TRBJ1-2|TRBV25-1|many
CASSENAGYTF
TGTGCCAGCAGTGAAAACGCTGGCTACACCTTC
>.|TRBJ1-1|TRBV9|many
CASSVALSTEAFF
TGTGCCAGCAGCGTAGCTTTGAGCACTGAAGCTTTCTTT
>.|TRBJ2-5|TRBV6-8|many
CANQRRPQETQYF
TGTGCCAACCAGAGGAGACCGCAAGAGACCCAGTACTTC
>TRBD1|TRBJ2-1|TRBV6-1|many
CASSKARLYRDSASDEQFF
TGTGCCAGCAGTAAAGCCAGACTGTACCGGGACAGTGCTTCGGATGAGCAGTTCTTC
>TRBD2|TRBJ2-3|TRBV3-1|many
CASRLSGEGDTQYF
TGTGCCAGCAGACTTAGCGGGGAAGGAGATACGCAGTATTTT
>.|TRBJ2-4|TRBV18|many
CASSPPIPEGSQYF
TGTGCCAGCTCACCACCGATCCCAGAAGGCTCTCAGTACTTC
>.|TRBJ1-2|TRBV29-1|many
CSVALQARDGHTF
TGCAGCGTGGCCCTCCAGGCCAGGGATGGCCACACCTTC
>TRBD2|TRBJ2-3|TRBV19|many
CASRTSGGTDTQYF
TGTGCCAGTAGAACTAGCGGGGGAACAGATACGCAGTATTTT
>TRBD1|TRBJ1-2|TRBV27|many
CASSPQGGYGYTF
TGTGCCAGCAGTCCACAGGGGGGCTATGGCTACACCTTC
>.|TRBJ1-2|TRBV7-3|many
CASSLGPPGIHWDYGYTF
TGTGCCAGCAGCTTAGGACCCCCCGGGATCCATTGGGACTATGGCTACACCTTC
>TRBD1|TRBJ2-7|TRBV4-1|many
CASSQVGFGDRGSDEQYF
TGCGCCAGCAGCCAAGTGGGATTTGGGGACAGGGGTTCGGACGAGCAGTACTTC
>.|TRBJ1-5|TRBV3-1|many
CASSPGPNQPQHF
TGTGCCAGCAGTCCCGGACCCAATCAGCCCCAGCATTTT
>.|TRBJ2-1|TRBV5-1|many
CASSMGGHSSYNEQFF
TGCGCCAGCAGCATGGGGGGGCACAGCTCCTACAATGAGCAGTTCTTC
>TRBD1|TRBJ1-1|TRBV7-2|many
CASSLGGTGEAFF
TGTGCCAGCAGCTTAGGGGGGACAGGTGAAGCTTTCTTT
>.|TRBJ2-7|TRBV5-1|many
CATSPQGISYEQYF
TGCGCCACCTCGCCTCAGGGGATCTCCTACGAGCAGTACTTC
>TRBD2|TRBJ2-5|TRBV6-5|many
CASSYGKRTSIPETQYF
TGTGCCAGCAGTTACGGGAAGCGGACTAGCATCCCAGAGACCCAGTACTTC
>.|TRBJ1-4|TRBV20-1|many
CSARELGQTNEKLFF
TGCAGTGCTAGAGAGCTAGGACAGACTAATGAAAAACTGTTTTTT
>.|TRBJ1-2|TRBV28|many
CASSFAGGAVSYGYTF
TGTGCCAGCAGTTTTGCGGGTGGGGCCGTAAGCTATGGCTACACCTTC
>.|TRBJ1-1|TRBV6-2/TRBV6-3|many
CASSYSSNTEAFF
TGTGCCAGCAGTTACTCGTCGAACACTGAAGCTTTCTTT
>.|TRBJ1-3|TRBV11-2|many
CASSLVFSQTDSGNTIYF
TGTGCCAGCAGCTTAGTCTTTAGCCAAACTGACTCTGGAAACACCATATATTTT
>.|TRBJ1-6|TRBV7-2|few
CASSSFKNSYNSPLHF
TGTGCCAGCAGCTCCTTTAAAAACTCCTATAATTCACCCCTCCACTTT
>.|TRBJ2-2|TRBV5-1|many
CASSGSAGLIGELFF
TGCGCCAGCAGTGGTTCTGCAGGGCTTATCGGGGAGCTGTTTTTT
>TRBD2|TRBJ2-5|TRBV7-2|many
CASSLRGGDQETQYF
TGTGCCAGCAGCTTACGCGGGGGGGATCAAGAGACCCAGTACTTC
>.|TRBJ2-2|TRBV12-3/TRBV12-4|many
CASSSRHNTGELFF
TGTGCCAGCAGTTCCCGACATAACACCGGGGAGCTGTTTTTT
>.|TRBJ2-7|TRBV3-1|.
CASTKQGRPTYEQYF
TGTGCCAGCACCAAGCAGGGCCGGCCAACCTACGAGCAGTACTTC
>TRBD1|TRBJ2-6|TRBV23-1|many
CASSTGLGANVLTF
TGCGCCAGCTCGACAGGGCTTGGGGCCAACGTCCTGACTTTC
>.|TRBJ2-7|TRBV27|many
CASIGMSPYEQYF
TGTGCCAGCATAGGAATGTCCCCCTACGAGCAGTACTTC
>TRBD2|TRBJ2-1|TRBV2|many
CASLPSGGLTYYNEQFF
TGTGCCAGCTTACCTAGCGGGGGACTCACTTACTACAATGAGCAGTTCTTC
>TRBD1|TRBJ2-2|TRBV14|many
CASSERQGAQNTGELFF
TGTGCCAGCAGTGAGCGACAGGGGGCGCAGAACACCGGGGAGCTGTTTTTT
>.|TRBJ2-3|TRBV20-1|many
CSARDPRADTQYF
TGCAGTGCTAGAGATCCCAGGGCAGATACGCAGTATTTT
>.|TRBJ2-6|TRBV28|.
CASRDTMISGANVLTF
TGTGCCAGCAGAGATACGATGATCTCTGGGGCCAACGTCCTGACTTTC
>.|TRBJ2-6|TRBV10-1|many
CASSAVSHSGANVLTF
TGCGCCAGCAGTGCGGTCAGTCACTCTGGGGCCAACGTCCTGACTTTC
>.|TRBJ2-7|TRBV5-1|many
CASSLGQSGHEQYF
TGCGCCAGCAGCTTGGGACAGAGCGGTCACGAGCAGTACTTC